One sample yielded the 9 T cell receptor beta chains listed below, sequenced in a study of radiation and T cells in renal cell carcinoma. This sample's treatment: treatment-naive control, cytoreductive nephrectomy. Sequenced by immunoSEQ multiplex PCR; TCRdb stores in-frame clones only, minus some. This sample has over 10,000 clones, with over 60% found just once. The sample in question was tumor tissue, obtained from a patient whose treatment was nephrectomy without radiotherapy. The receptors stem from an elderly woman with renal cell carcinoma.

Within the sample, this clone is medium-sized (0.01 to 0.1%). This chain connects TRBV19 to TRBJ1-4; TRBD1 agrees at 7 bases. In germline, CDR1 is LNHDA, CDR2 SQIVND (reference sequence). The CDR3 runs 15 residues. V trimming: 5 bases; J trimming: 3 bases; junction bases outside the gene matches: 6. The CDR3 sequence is CASSPGTVSNEKLFF. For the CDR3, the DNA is TGTGCCAGTAGTCCCGGGACAGTTTCTAATGAAAAACTGTTTTTT.

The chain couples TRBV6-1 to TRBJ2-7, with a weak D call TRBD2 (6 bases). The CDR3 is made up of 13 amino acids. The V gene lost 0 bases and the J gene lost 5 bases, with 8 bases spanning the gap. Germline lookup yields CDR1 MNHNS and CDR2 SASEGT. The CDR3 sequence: CASSEAGGDEQYV. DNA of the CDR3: TGTGCCAGCAGTGAAGCAGGAGGGGACGAGCAGTACGTC.

The CDR3 loop is CASGLAIGGYEQYF. Written as DNA, the CDR3 is TGTGCTAGTGGTTTGGCCATTGGGGGGTACGAGCAGTACTTC. V and J are TRBV12-5 and TRBJ2-7, with D tentatively TRBD2 (6 bases). The V and J ends lost 1 base and 4 bases respectively, with 11 bases between them. This CDR3 spans 14 amino acids. Germline loops: CDR1 LGHNT, CDR2 FRNRAP.

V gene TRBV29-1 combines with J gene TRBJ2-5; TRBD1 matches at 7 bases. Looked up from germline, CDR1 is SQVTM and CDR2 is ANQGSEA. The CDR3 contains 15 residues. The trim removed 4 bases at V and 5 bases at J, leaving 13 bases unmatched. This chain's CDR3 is CSVGGRGGNEETQYF. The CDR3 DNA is TGCAGCGTTGGCGGTAGAGGGGGCAATGAGGAGACCCAGTACTTC. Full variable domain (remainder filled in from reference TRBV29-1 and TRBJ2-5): SAVISQKPSRDICQRGTSLTIQCQVDSQVTMMFWYRQQPGQSLTLIATANQGSEATYESGFVIDKFPISRPNLTFSTLTVSNMSPEDSSIYLCSVGGRGGNEETQYFGPGTRLLVL.

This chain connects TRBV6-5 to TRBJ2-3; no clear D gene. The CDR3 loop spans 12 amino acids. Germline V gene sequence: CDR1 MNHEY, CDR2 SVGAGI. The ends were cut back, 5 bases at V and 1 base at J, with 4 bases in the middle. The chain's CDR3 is CASSSGTDTQYF. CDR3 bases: TGTGCCAGCAGTAGCGGCACAGATACGCAGTATTTT.

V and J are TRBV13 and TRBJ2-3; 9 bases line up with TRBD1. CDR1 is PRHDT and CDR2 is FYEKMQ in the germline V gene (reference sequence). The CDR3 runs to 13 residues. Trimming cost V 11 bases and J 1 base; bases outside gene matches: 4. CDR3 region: CAGDRAGTDTQYF. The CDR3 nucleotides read TGTGCCGGGGACAGGGCGGGCACAGATACGCAGTATTTT.

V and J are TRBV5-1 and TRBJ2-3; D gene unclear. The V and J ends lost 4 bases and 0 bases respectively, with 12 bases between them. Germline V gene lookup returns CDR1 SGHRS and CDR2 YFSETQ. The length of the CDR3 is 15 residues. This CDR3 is CASSSNTASTDTQYF. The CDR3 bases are TGCGCCAGCAGCAGTAACACAGCGAGCACAGATACGCAGTATTTT.

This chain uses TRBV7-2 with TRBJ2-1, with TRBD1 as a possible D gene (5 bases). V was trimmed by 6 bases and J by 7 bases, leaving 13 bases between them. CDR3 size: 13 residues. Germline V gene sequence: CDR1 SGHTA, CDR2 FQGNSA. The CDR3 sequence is CASRQAQINEQFF. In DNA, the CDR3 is TGTGCCAGCAGACAGGCACAGATTAATGAGCAGTTCTTC. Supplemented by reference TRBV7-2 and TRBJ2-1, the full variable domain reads GAGVSQSPSNKVTEKGKDVELRCDPISGHTALYWYRQSLGQGLEFLIYFQGNSAPDKSGLPSDRFSAERTGGSVSTLTIQRTQQEDSAVYLCASRQAQINEQFFGPGTRLTVL.

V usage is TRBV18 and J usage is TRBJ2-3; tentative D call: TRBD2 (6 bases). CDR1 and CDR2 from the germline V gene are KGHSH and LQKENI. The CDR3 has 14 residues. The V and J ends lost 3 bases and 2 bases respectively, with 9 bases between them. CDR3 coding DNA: TGTGCCAGCTCACCCCGGGACTTCACAGATACGCAGTATTTT. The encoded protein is CASSPRDFTDTQYF.